The entry that follows covers one TCR beta chain sequence. Its target is not known. Other nucleotide sequences from this sample produce the same CDR3. This record belongs to a study of cytomegalovirus exposure and HLA in healthy donors. Overall study context: An early data release held tens of millions of unique TCRs from HLA-typed donors. Study-level results: There were reportedly fewer N-insertions in an Asian-associated ancestry cluster than the approximately 600-donor mean, in a later analysis. With DRB1 most and HLA-C fewest, TCR association rates differed between HLA loci in a later analysis.

PCR involved 60 Vbeta and 13 Jbeta primers. Here immunoSEQ multiplex PCR was the method, and the copy in TCRdb shows in-frame clones only, minus some. The table shows 170,000 or so clones, with approximately 80% occurring only once. V gave up 6 bases and J gave up 2 bases; unmatched junction bases: 5. The CDR3 totals 13 residues. Germline loops: CDR1 SQVTM, CDR2 ANQGSEA. The TCR was taken from a woman in her forties or fifties in good health and CMV-seropositive. The sequenced sample was PBMCs. The chain combines TRBV29-1 with TRBJ1-2, with 8 bases fitting TRBD1. Here the CDR3 reads CSVGTGGNYGYTF. CDR3 nucleotides: TGCAGCGTCGGGACAGGAGGGAACTATGGCTACACCTTC.